The 25 T cell receptor beta chains listed next were all sequenced from one sample in a study of blood T cell repertoires in COVID-19. Assay used: immunoSEQ multiplex PCR; TCRdb lists only in-frame clones, some missing. The sample lists some 320,000 clones, more than 75% seen once, with around 8% in the top ten. The sample was peripheral blood. The receptors here all came from a woman aged 50 to 60 who had recovered from COVID-19.

This chain uses TRBV19 with TRBJ2-3; D may be TRBD1 (6 bases). The germline CDR1 and CDR2 sequences are LNHDA and SQIVND (reference sequence). Trimming removed 5 bases at V and 0 bases at J, with 9 bases between. The CDR3 has 14 amino acids. The CDR3 spells CASSSTGSTDTQYF. CDR3 in DNA: TGTGCCAGTAGTTCAACAGGGAGCACAGATACGCAGTATTTT.

The CDR3 bases are TGTGCCAGCTCACCGCTACACAGGGACGAGCAGTACTTC. It is translated as CASSPLHRDEQYF. The V gene is TRBV18, the J gene TRBJ2-7; TRBD1 might be the D (6 bases). The ends were cut back, 3 bases at V and 5 bases at J, with 11 bases in the middle. The CDR3 consists of 13 residues. Looked up from germline, CDR1 is KGHSH and CDR2 is LQKENI. The variable domain in full, with the rest retrieved from reference TRBV18 and TRBJ2-7, is NAGVMQNPRHLVRRRGQEARLRCSPMKGHSHVYWYRQLPEEGLKFMVYLQKENIIDESGMPKERFSAEFPKEGPSILRIQQVVRGDSAAYFCASSPLHRDEQYFGPGTRLTVT.

This rearrangement joins TRBV7-9 to TRBJ1-1, with TRBD1 matching over 10 bases. The CDR3 extends over 16 amino acids. Germline V gene sequence: CDR1 SEHNR, CDR2 FQNEAQ (reference sequence). J was trimmed by 1 base and V by 2 bases; bases with no gene match: 4. The CDR3 nucleotides read TGTGCCAGCAGCTTACGGACAGGGGGACCGAACACTGAAGCTTTCTTT. Amino acids: CASSLRTGGPNTEAFF.

The V gene is TRBV2, the J gene TRBJ1-1, with D perhaps TRBD1 (5 bases). Deletions cut 6 bases from V and 4 bases from J, with 21 bases between. The CDR3 runs 16 residues. Germline CDR1 SNHLY, CDR2 FYNNEI. The DNA for the CDR3 is TGTGCCAGCAGATCCAGGAGGGGAAGCTTAGGCACTGAAGCTTTCTTT. It translates to CASRSRRGSLGTEAFF.

This clone was seen once. The chain combines TRBV10-3 with TRBJ2-5; 9 nucleotides line up with TRBD1. The CDR3 is made up of 14 amino acids. Trimming at V came to 4 bases and at J to 2 bases, leaving 2 bases not matched to a gene. Germline-derived CDR1 and CDR2 are ENHRY and SYGVKD. CDR3 in DNA: TGTGCCATCAGTGGCGGGACAGGGCAAGAGACCCAGTACTTC. Protein product: CAISGGTGQETQYF.

This chain joins TRBV7-6 and TRBJ1-1; no definite D call. Trimming took 1 base from V and 6 from J, leaving 9 bases between them. CDR3 length equals 13 residues. Germline assignment: CDR1 SGHVS and CDR2 FNYEAQ. CDR3 in amino acids: CASSLVTAPEAFF. The CDR3 DNA follows: TGTGCCAGCAGCTTAGTTACAGCCCCTGAAGCTTTCTTT.

The chain carries TRBV29-1 and TRBJ2-6; a weak D match, TRBD2 (5 bases). Germline values: CDR1 SQVTM, CDR2 ANQGSEA. The germline V and J ends were trimmed by 4 bases and 2 bases, with 12 bases remaining between them. This CDR3 comprises 15 residues. The CDR3 loop is CSVVQRVTGANVLTF. The CDR3 nucleotides read TGCAGCGTTGTACAGAGGGTCACTGGGGCCAACGTCCTGACTTTC.

This clone was counted once. The rearrangement joins TRBV7-2 to TRBJ1-1, with no clear D. CDR1 and CDR2 (germline): SGHTA, FQGNSA. The CDR3 spans 16 residues. Trimming took 3 bases from V and 0 from J, leaving 14 bases between them. CDR3 DNA sequence: TGTGCCAGCAGCTTCCACCCGCAGTTAATGAACACTGAAGCTTTCTTT. It encodes CASSFHPQLMNTEAFF.

The chain is built from TRBV3-1 (or the pseudogene TRBV3-2) and TRBJ1-5; 9 bases map to TRBD1. J gave up 4 bases and V 5 bases, and 3 bases lay outside the gene matches. CDR3 length equals 14 residues. Germline values: CDR1 LGHDT, CDR2 YNNKEL (reference sequence). CDR3 in DNA: TGTGCCAGCAGCTATGGACAGGGGAATCAGCCCCAGCATTTT. This codes for CASSYGQGNQPQHF.

The genes are TRBV11-3 and TRBJ1-1; D is unclear. This CDR3 is built from 15 residues. V was pared by 0 bases and J by 1 base, with 9 bases between. The V gene's germline CDR1 is SGHNT and CDR2 YENEEA. This chain's CDR3 is CASSLDGSRNTEAFF. CDR3 DNA: TGTGCCAGCAGCTTAGATGGGAGTAGGAACACTGAAGCTTTCTTT.

This chain connects TRBV27 to TRBJ2-7; TRBD1 aligns across 7 bases. Losses at the gene ends were 6 bases for V and 2 bases for J; bases not matched to a gene: 7. The germline V gene has CDR1 MNHEY and CDR2 SMNVEV (reference sequence). CDR3 length: 14 amino acids. The CDR3, as DNA: TGTGCCAGCAGCGACAGGGCCGCGACCTACGAGCAGTACTTC. Translation: CASSDRAATYEQYF.

CDR3 in DNA: TGTGCCAGCAGCGTTCCCGGGACAGAAGAAGCTTTCTTT. It is translated as CASSVPGTEEAFF. The V and J genes are TRBV5-6 and TRBJ1-1; TRBD1 matches 7 bases. The CDR3 has 13 residues. V lost 4 bases, J lost 8 bases, and 8 bases stayed unmatched. Germline V gene lookup returns CDR1 SGHDT and CDR2 YYEEEE.

The CDR3 bases are TGCGCCAGCAGCTTGGCAGCGAGGACTGAAGCTTTCTTT. Its protein is CASSLAARTEAFF. The genes are TRBV5-1 and TRBJ1-1; D gene ambiguous. Per germline, CDR1 SGHRS and CDR2 YFSETQ. The CDR3 runs 13 residues. V was trimmed by 0 bases and J by 5 bases, leaving 8 bases between them.

The rearrangement uses TRBV7-8 and TRBJ2-7; the D gene is possibly TRBD2 (6 bases). Trimming cost V 4 bases and J 5 bases, with 15 bases left between them. This CDR3 comprises 14 residues. Germline CDR1 and CDR2: SGHVS and FQNEAQ. The CDR3: CASSWRGITDEQYF. As DNA, the CDR3 is TGTGCCAGCAGCTGGCGGGGCATCACGGACGAGCAGTACTTC.

This chain links TRBV30 with TRBJ1-2; 11 bases align to TRBD1. Germline V CDR1 and CDR2: GTSNPN, SVGIG (reference sequence). V lost 2 bases and J lost 13; bases outside the gene matches: 9. The CDR3 is 13 residues long. In nucleotides, the CDR3 is TGTGCCTGGAGTATTCACCCCGGGACAGGGGGCACCTTC. It translates to CAWSIHPGTGGTF.

This chain uses TRBV6-1 with TRBJ2-7; a possible D gene is TRBD1 (6 bases). Trimming cost V 3 bases and J 3 bases, with 15 bases left between them. The germline gives CDR1 MNHNS, CDR2 SASEGT. The CDR3 has 15 residues. CDR3 in DNA: TGTGCCAGCAGTGAGCATACAGGGCGATACTACGAGCAGTACTTC. Its protein product is CASSEHTGRYYEQYF.

The chain recombines TRBV5-6 with TRBJ2-5, with TRBD1 matching 8 bases. V lost 4 bases, J lost 5 bases, and 7 bases stayed unmatched. Germline V gene lookup returns CDR1 SGHDT and CDR2 YYEEEE. This CDR3 has 14 amino acids. CDR3 coding DNA: TGTGCCAGCAGCATGGGCAGGGGGCGGGAGACCCAGTACTTC. This encodes CASSMGRGRETQYF.

The chain couples TRBV7-2 to TRBJ2-6, with 11 bases that match TRBD1. CDR3 length: 19 residues. J gave up 4 bases and V 5 bases, and 13 bases lay outside the gene matches. Germline CDR1 SGHTA, CDR2 FQGNSA. The DNA of the CDR3 is TGTGCCAGCAGCCCCCCCCTAGGACAGGGGGCGCACGGGGCCAACGTCCTGACTTTC. This sequence encodes CASSPPLGQGAHGANVLTF.

The V and J genes are TRBV29-1 and TRBJ2-1; 10 bases are shared with TRBD2. This CDR3 has 15 residues. Germline V gene lookup returns CDR1 SQVTM and CDR2 ANQGSEA. The V and J ends lost 7 bases and 9 bases, in that order; junction bases with no gene match: 15. This CDR3 reads CSAKEAGGEIFEQFF. CDR3 nucleotides: TGCAGCGCTAAAGAAGCGGGAGGGGAGATATTTGAGCAGTTCTTC.

The chain recombines TRBV29-1 with TRBJ1-2; TRBD1 matches 9 bases. With 6 bases clipped from V and 3 bases from J, the junction kept 8 bases outside the gene matches. Germline V CDR1 and CDR2: SQVTM, ANQGSEA. This CDR3 spans 14 amino acids. CDR3 DNA: TGCAGCGTCACCGGACAGGGGCGATACTATGGCTACACCTTC. This gives the protein CSVTGQGRYYGYTF.

The chain uses TRBV6-1 and TRBJ1-3; D call uncertain. The CDR3 contains 16 residues. Per germline, CDR1 MNHNS and CDR2 SASEGT. Trimming stripped 1 base from V and 1 base from J, with 11 bases between. The chain's CDR3 is CASSEVPSGSGNTIYF. DNA of the CDR3: TGTGCCAGCAGTGAAGTACCCTCAGGATCTGGAAACACCATATATTTT.

The V gene is TRBV10-2, the J gene TRBJ1-5; D is unresolved. Germline V gives CDR1 WSHSY, CDR2 SAAADI. Trimming removed 6 bases from V and 4 bases from J, with 10 bases in between. The CDR3 totals 13 residues. The CDR3 DNA reads as TGCGCCAGCAGGAGCCGGGAGAATCAGCCCCAGCATTTT. The encoded protein is CASRSRENQPQHF.

The chain combines TRBV4-1 with TRBJ1-1, with D maybe TRBD1 (5 bases). With 2 bases removed from V and 0 bases from J, the gap between germline ends came to 13 bases. The germline gives CDR1 MGHRA, CDR2 YSYEKL. This CDR3 has 16 amino acids. The CDR3 protein is CASSQFGTGVNTEAFF. The CDR3 DNA reads TGCGCCAGCAGCCAATTTGGGACGGGGGTGAACACTGAAGCTTTCTTT.

This chain connects TRBV28 to TRBJ1-1; the D gene is possibly TRBD1 (6 bases). The germline V and J ends were trimmed by 4 bases and 1 base, with 10 bases remaining between them. This CDR3 has 14 amino acids. Looked up from germline, CDR1 is MDHEN and CDR2 is SYDVKM. The CDR3 sequence: CASSSGAQNTEAFF. The CDR3 DNA sequence: TGTGCCAGCAGTTCAGGGGCTCAGAACACTGAAGCTTTCTTT.

This rearrangement joins TRBV4-3 to TRBJ2-1, with D possibly TRBD2 on 5 matching bases. The V end was cut by 0 bases, the J end by 4 bases, with 7 bases between. The CDR3 sequence is 14 residues long. Looked up from germline, CDR1 is LGHNA and CDR2 is YSLEER. Written as DNA, the CDR3 is TGCGCCAGCAGCCAAGACGGGGTTTACAATGAGCAGTTCTTC. It codes for CASSQDGVYNEQFF.